Listed below are T cell receptor beta chains from one sample, sequenced in a study of T cell responses to AZD1222 COVID-19 vaccine. The data were produced by immunoSEQ multiplex PCR, yet TCRdb's version contains in-frame clones alone and is incomplete. The data show approximately 150,000 clones, 85% to 90% seen once. Here the sequenced sample was peripheral blood, taken 28 days after the second dose of the MenACWY control vaccine. Every receptor here comes from an adult who received the MenACWY meningococcal vaccine as a control. Both conserved end residues are part of each CDR3. The order of the fields is V gene, J gene, CDR3 protein.

>TRBV7-2|TRBJ1-2
CASRRRTGNYGYTF
>TRBV6-5|TRBJ2-1
CASSPPKSYNEQFF
>TRBV18|TRBJ1-3
CASSPNNPGSGNTIYF
>TRBV28|TRBJ1-2
CASSLLGSGYGYTF
>TRBV19|TRBJ2-1
CASSLNRENEQFF
>TRBV12-3/TRBV12-4|TRBJ2-7
CASSLSTGEQYF
>TRBV20-1|TRBJ1-1
CSADRGTEAFF
>TRBV30|TRBJ1-3
CAWSVKGGNTIYF
>TRBV28|TRBJ1-1
CASSQLQGEAFF
>TRBV19|TRBJ2-1
CASSGKAFTYNEQFF
>TRBV28|TRBJ2-1
CATLTSGTWNEQFF
>TRBV28|TRBJ2-7
CASSSRKSPGRYEQYF
>TRBV12-3/TRBV12-4|TRBJ1-2
CASSGTGVGYTF
>TRBV7-2|TRBJ2-3
CASSLVRGRGRDPDTQYF
>TRBV7-9|TRBJ1-2
CASSRAGGRLYGYTF
>TRBV7-6|TRBJ2-7
CASSLELSYAGYEQYF
>TRBV27|TRBJ1-3
CASSLSGRGNTIYF
>TRBV9|TRBJ2-7
CASSVDGSEGVEQYF
>TRBV3-1/TRBV3-2|TRBJ1-6
CASSLQGWNSPLHF
>TRBV15|TRBJ1-1
CATSRDRGSTEAFF
>TRBV13|TRBJ1-6
CASSLGQYSPLHF
>TRBV19|TRBJ1-2
CATRRAGADYGYTF
>TRBV4-3|TRBJ2-2
CASSQQRLNTGELFF
>TRBV6-1|TRBJ1-4
CASSELGGRVEKLFF
>TRBV9|TRBJ1-1
CASSPYGEGEAFF
>TRBV7-8|TRBJ1-2
CASSLGGTDARSGYGYTF
>TRBV9|TRBJ2-7
CASSVATGGREQYF
>TRBV12-5|TRBJ1-2
CASGQGIYGYTF
>TRBV5-1|TRBJ2-5
CASSSNQETQYF